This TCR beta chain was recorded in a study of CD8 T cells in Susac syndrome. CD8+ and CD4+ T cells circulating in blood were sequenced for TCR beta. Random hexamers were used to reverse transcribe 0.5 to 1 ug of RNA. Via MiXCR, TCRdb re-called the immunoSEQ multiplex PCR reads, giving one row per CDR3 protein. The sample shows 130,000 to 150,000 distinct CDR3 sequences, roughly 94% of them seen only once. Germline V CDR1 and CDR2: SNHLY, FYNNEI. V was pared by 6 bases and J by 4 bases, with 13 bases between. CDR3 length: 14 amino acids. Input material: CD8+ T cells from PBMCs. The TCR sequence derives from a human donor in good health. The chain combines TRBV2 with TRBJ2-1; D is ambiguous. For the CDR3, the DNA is TGTGCCAGCAGATCCCGCTTTTATTACAATGAGCAGTTCTTC. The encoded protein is CASRSRFYYNEQFF.